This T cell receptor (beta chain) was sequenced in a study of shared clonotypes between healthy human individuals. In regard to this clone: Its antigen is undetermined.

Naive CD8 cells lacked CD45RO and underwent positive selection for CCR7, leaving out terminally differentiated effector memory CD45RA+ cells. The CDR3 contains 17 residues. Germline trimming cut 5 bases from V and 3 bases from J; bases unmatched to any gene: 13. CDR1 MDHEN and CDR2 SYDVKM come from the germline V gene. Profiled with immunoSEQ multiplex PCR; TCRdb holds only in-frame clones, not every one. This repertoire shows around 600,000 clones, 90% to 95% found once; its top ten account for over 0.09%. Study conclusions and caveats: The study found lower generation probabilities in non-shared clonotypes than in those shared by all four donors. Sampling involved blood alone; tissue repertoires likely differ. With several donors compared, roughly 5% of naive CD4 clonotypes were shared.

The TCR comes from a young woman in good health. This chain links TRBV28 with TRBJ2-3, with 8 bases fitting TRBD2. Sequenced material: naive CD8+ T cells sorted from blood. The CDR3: CASSPVEGLGVTDTQYF. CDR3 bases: TGTGCCAGCAGTCCAGTTGAGGGACTAGGGGTTACAGATACGCAGTATTTT.